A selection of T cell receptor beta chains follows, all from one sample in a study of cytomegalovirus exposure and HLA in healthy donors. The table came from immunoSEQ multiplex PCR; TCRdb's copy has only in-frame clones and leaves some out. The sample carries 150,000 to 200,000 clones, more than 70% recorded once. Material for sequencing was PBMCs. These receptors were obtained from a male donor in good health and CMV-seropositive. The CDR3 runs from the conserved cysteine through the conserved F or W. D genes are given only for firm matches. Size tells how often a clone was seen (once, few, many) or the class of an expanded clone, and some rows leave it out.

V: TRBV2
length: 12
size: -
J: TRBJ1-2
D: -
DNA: TGTGCCAGCACTGGGACTAATTTCGGCTACACCTTC
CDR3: CASTGTNFGYTF

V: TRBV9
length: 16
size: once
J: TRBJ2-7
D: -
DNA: TGTGCCAGCAGCGCGTCCGGGACTGAACTACCCTACGAGCAGTACTTC
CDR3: CASSASGTELPYEQYF

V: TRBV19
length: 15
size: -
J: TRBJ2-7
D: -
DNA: TGTGCCAGTAGTATAGCACTCGGTCCAACTTACGAGCAGTACTTC
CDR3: CASSIALGPTYEQYF

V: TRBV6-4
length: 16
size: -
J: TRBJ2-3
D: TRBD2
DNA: TGTGCCAGCAGTGACGGGGGGGGAGGGCCAGCAGATACGCAGTATTTT
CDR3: CASSDGGGGPADTQYF

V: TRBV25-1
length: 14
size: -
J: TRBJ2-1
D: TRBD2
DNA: TGTGCCAGCAGTGAATACCGGACTAGCCTTGAGCAGTTCTTC
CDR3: CASSEYRTSLEQFF

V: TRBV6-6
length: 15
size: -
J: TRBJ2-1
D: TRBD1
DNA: TGTGCCAGCAGCACCCGGGACAGACTCTACAATGAGCAGTTCTTC
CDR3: CASSTRDRLYNEQFF

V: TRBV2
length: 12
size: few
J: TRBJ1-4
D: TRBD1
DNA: TGTGCCAGCGGGGGACAGCTTGAAAAACTGTTTTTT
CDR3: CASGGQLEKLFF

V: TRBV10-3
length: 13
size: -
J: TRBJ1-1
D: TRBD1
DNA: TGTGCCATCGCCGGGACAGGTATCACTGAAGCTTTCTTT
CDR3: CAIAGTGITEAFF

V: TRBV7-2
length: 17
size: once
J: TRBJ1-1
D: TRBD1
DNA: TGTGCCAGCAGCTTAGGCCCCCCTGGGACAGGGAACACTGAAGCTTTCTTT
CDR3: CASSLGPPGTGNTEAFF

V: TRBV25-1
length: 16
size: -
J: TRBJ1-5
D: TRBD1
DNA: TGTGCCAGCGGGGGACAGAAGTTTTATAGCAATCAGCCCCAGCATTTT
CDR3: CASGGQKFYSNQPQHF

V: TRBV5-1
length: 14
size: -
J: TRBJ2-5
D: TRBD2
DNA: TGCGCCAGCAGCTTGTCTAGCGGGGGGGAGACCCAGTACTTC
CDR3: CASSLSSGGETQYF

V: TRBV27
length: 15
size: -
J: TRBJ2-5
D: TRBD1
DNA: TGTGCCAGCAGTATCCCGGGACAGGGGAGGGAGACCCAGTACTTC
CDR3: CASSIPGQGRETQYF

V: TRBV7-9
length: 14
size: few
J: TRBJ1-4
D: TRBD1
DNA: TGTGCCAGCAGCTCAGGGGGGTATAATGAAAAACTGTTTTTT
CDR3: CASSSGGYNEKLFF

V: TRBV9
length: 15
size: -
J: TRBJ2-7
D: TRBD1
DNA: TGTGCCAGCAGCGTAGGGTGGGACAGGGCCCACGAGCAGTACTTC
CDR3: CASSVGWDRAHEQYF

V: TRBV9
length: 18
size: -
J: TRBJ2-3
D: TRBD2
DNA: TGTGCCAGCAGCCCCCTCTGGGGCGGGAGTGGCCACACAGATACGCAGTATTTT
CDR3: CASSPLWGGSGHTDTQYF

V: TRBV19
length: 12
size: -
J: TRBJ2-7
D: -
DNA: TGTGCCAGTAGTACCCGCGGAGGCGAGCAGTACTTC
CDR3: CASSTRGGEQYF

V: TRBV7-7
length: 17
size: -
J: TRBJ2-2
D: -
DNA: TGTGCTAGCAGCTTAGCGCGGTCAGGGCTAGGCACCGGGGAGCTGTTTTTT
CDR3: CASSLARSGLGTGELFF

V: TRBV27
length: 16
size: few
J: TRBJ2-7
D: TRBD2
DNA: TGTGCCAGCAGGAGTATGGGACTAGCGGGAGAAGGGGAGCAGTACTTC
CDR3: CASRSMGLAGEGEQYF

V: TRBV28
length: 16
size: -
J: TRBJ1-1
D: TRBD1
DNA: TGTGCCAGCAGTTCCCCGGGACAGGGCGCTTTTCGGAAGCTTTTCTTT
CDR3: CASSSPGQGAFRKLFF

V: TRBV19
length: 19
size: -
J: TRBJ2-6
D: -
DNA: TGTGCCAGTAGTATCTTGGGGACAAGTGGTTACTCTGGGGCCAACGTCCTGACTTTC
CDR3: CASSILGTSGYSGANVLTF